This T cell receptor beta chain was documented in a study of PD-1 blockade in classical Hodgkin lymphoma. Across the whole study: The patients were dosed with nivolumab 3 mg/kg, infused intravenously every 2 weeks. Overall study results and limits: CD4+ but not CD8+ TCR diversity rose significantly by C4D1. Whoever responded completely had baseline diversity much like that seen in newly diagnosed patients.

Patients all relapsed after autologous stem cell transplantation, and there was variation in brentuximab vedotin exposure. Details on this clone: Its cognate antigen is unknown.

The repertoire was sequenced with immunoSEQ multiplex PCR; TCRdb's copy has only in-frame clones and lacks some. This sample has around 35,000 clones, with just over 85% found just once. The germline CDR1 and CDR2 sequences are SEHNR and FQNEAQ (reference sequence). The length of the CDR3 is 15 residues. Trimming cost V 3 bases and J 5 bases; bases outside gene matches: 4. The genes are TRBV7-9 and TRBJ2-1; 10 nucleotides align to TRBD2. This sequence was found in a human donor with classical Hodgkin lymphoma. The source was peripheral blood mononuclear cells (PBMCs), collected before the second cycle of nivolumab. The CDR3 coding sequence is TGTGCCAGCAGCTTCCCCGGGACTAGCGACAATGAGCAGTTCTTC. Translated, it gives CASSFPGTSDNEQFF. The variable domain in full, completed from reference TRBV7-9 and TRBJ2-1, reads DTGVSQNPRHKITKRGQNVTFRCDPISEHNRLYWYRQTLGQGPEFLTYFQNEAQLEKSRLLSDRFSAERPKGSFSTLEIQRTEQGDSAMYLCASSFPGTSDNEQFFGPGTRLTVL.